This TCR beta chain appears in the sequencing data of a study of blood T cell repertoires in COVID-19. CDR1 and CDR2 (germline): MGHDK, SYGVNS. V shed 2 bases and J 6 bases; nucleotides not matched to a gene: 7. CDR3 length: 15 residues. Only in-frame clones appear in the TCRdb table, and some are missing; sequencing was by immunoSEQ multiplex PCR. The data contain approximately 89,000 clones, approximately 92% of them singletons. The chain links TRBV25-1 to TRBJ2-1; 7 nucleotides align to TRBD1. The sequencing input was peripheral blood. This TCR was sampled from a woman aged 55 to 70 with active COVID-19. CDR3 amino acids: CASSEAGTAGNEQFF. The CDR3 DNA sequence: TGTGCCAGCAGTGAAGCCGGGACAGCTGGCAATGAGCAGTTCTTC.